This section outlines one T cell receptor beta chain sequence together with its context. Its cognate antigen has yet to be identified. One base away there is no much larger clone; base qualities are not given. The V and J ends are trimmed by 1 base and 0 bases, leaving 10 bases between them. Including cysteine and phenylalanine, the CDR3 has 15 amino acids. The only DNA kept is the CDR3, 45 bases in frame from the first base. Libraries came from 5' RACE. TCRdb records Illumina HiSeq 2000 as the sequencer. A universal primer binding site was added through template switching, and the final cDNA carried a unique molecular identifier so that TCR cDNA molecules could be counted accurately. First-strand cDNA for TCR alpha and beta chains was synthesized from specific primers in the conserved constant-segment region. To control for contamination, each cDNA library was double barcoded with a SMART-Mk sample barcode plus Illumina barcodes. TruSeq adapter sequences and Illumina sample barcodes were added in two successive PCR steps. TCR alpha and beta cDNA libraries were sequenced on the Illumina HiSeq platform with custom primers. On the authors' methods: Raw reads were processed with MiGEC to extract unique molecular identifiers, and MiXCR was used to determine CDR3 positions. For each individual, recombination models were inferred using an EM algorithm with the repgenHMM and IGoR tools. Shared clonotype analysis was performed with the tcR package in R, normalizing sharing by the product of cloneset sizes. To study raw recombination without the effects of thymic and clonal selection, out-of-frame nonproductive sequences were analyzed. TCRdb applied fastp at Q25 and MiXCR to the public reads, then kept only in-frame beta chains. Entries that share a CDR3 protein sequence are merged under the most common genes and DNA. The V and J calls here are based on TCRdb, not the publication. The sample table lists under 500,000 distinct CDR3 sequences, around 15% of them with a count of one. The biggest ten clones account for 0.95% to 1% of the sample.

The data originate from a study of identical twins listed by TCRdb under 2016. At the level of the whole study: To test whether fetal clonotypes persist, the study used deep sequencing on TCR alpha and beta repertoires from monozygotic twins, unrelated adults of various ages, and cord blood. To rule out contamination, replicate twin experiments were performed at different times with different library preparation protocols.

Only healthy Caucasian donors were included. Three pairs of female monozygotic twins, all aged roughly 18 to 29 years, made up the twin cohort. Positive isolation kits from Invitrogen were used to isolate the CD4+ and CD8+ T cell populations. What the authors observed across the whole study: In beta out-of-frame sequences, excess twin sharing was weaker, because having fewer shared sequences lowered the signal-to-noise ratio. Out-of-frame TCR alpha sequences shared between twins showed an excess of low generation-probability sequences compared with coincidental sharing between unrelated individuals. Recombination models systematically underestimated out-of-frame TCR alpha sharing in monozygotic twins but agreed with sharing between unrelated individuals. Fewer insertions were carried by abundant cord blood beta clonotypes; a weaker similar trend was observed in young adult naive repertoires, while no such trend was observed in memory repertoires. Conclusions relied on cross-sectional statistical analysis, since the same donors could not be followed over many years. Zero-insertion analyses could be partly confounded by invariant T cells such as MAIT and iNKT, although diverse VJ usage argued against such confounding for most clonotypes.

These same records also appear under a second study, on yellow fever vaccine responses in identical twins. Taken from the second paper: The T cell response to vaccination in identical twins was reported by the authors to appear partly convergent and partly personalized. In the study, vaccine-responding T cell clones were precisely tracked in identical twins.

This TCR was sampled from a woman aged 18-29 years in good health. The chain is made from TRBV23-1 and TRBJ2-7, with the D call perhaps TRBD1 or TRBD2, each one matching 6 bases. TRBV23-1 is noted as an ORF with a role that remains uncertain. Material for sequencing was CD4+ T cells sorted from blood. The bases are TGCGCCAGCAGTCAATTAGGGGGACTCTCCTACGAGCAGTACTTC. Translated, this is CASSQLGGLSYEQYF.